These T cell receptor beta chains were read from a single sample in a study of blood T cell repertoires in COVID-19. Assay: immunoSEQ multiplex PCR; the TCRdb copy retains only in-frame clones and omits some. The sample contains under 350,000 clones, roughly 86% of which appear only once. The source material was PBMCs or T cells enriched from blood (not recorded which). The receptors here all came from a woman between 55 and 75 years old who had recovered from COVID-19. CDR3s include the opening cysteine and the closing phenylalanine or tryptophan. The D gene is left open where the match is weak. Size values are once, few and many counts, or a class for expanded clones, and some rows have none.

TRBV3-1/TRBV3-2	TRBJ1-1	-	-	TGTGCCAGCAGCCAGGGGGGGCTTACTGAAGCTTTCTTT	CASSQGGLTEAFF
TRBV5-1	TRBJ2-7	-	-	TGCGCCAGCAGACAGACCTCCTACGAGCAGTACTTC	CASRQTSYEQYF
TRBV27	TRBJ2-1	-	TRBD1	TGTGCCAGCAGTCCTATTAGACAGGGGGTAATAGATGAGCAGTTCTTC	CASSPIRQGVIDEQFF
TRBV5-4	TRBJ2-5	once	TRBD1	TGTGCCAGCAGCTCAGGGGGAGAGACCCAGTACTTC	CASSSGGETQYF
TRBV7-8	TRBJ2-6	-	TRBD1	TGTGCCAGCAGCTTAGGGGGCAGGGGGCGGTCTGGGGCCAACGTCCTGACTTTC	CASSLGGRGRSGANVLTF
TRBV28	TRBJ1-1	-	-	TGTGCCAGCACTCGACCCAGGGGTGCTGAAGCTTTCTTT	CASTRPRGAEAFF
TRBV6-5	TRBJ2-7	-	TRBD1	TGTGCCAGCAGGGTACAGGGGGACTACGAGCAGTACTTC	CASRVQGDYEQYF
TRBV6-2/TRBV6-3	TRBJ2-2	-	TRBD1	TGTGCCAGCAGTTACTGGCAGGGGGCGGACACCGGGGAGCTGTTTTTT	CASSYWQGADTGELFF
TRBV15	TRBJ2-7	-	-	TGTGCCACCAGCAGAGACGGGGCCTACGAGCAGTACTTC	CATSRDGAYEQYF
TRBV10-1	TRBJ2-1	-	TRBD2	TGCGCCAGCAGCAAGCGGGGGGAGCATGAGCAGTTCTTC	CASSKRGEHEQFF
TRBV19	TRBJ1-6	-	TRBD1	TGTGCCAGTAGTATAGGTTACGACAGGGAGACTTCACCCCTCCACTTT	CASSIGYDRETSPLHF
TRBV19	TRBJ1-4	-	-	TGTGCCAGTAGTATGTGGGAGTCTAATGAAAAACTGTTTTTT	CASSMWESNEKLFF
TRBV2	TRBJ2-1	-	TRBD2	TGTGCCAGCACCGGACTAGCGGGAGGGCCCTACAATGAGCAGTTCTTC	CASTGLAGGPYNEQFF
TRBV4-1	TRBJ1-2	-	-	TGCGCCAGCAGCCAAACAGGCTTCCATAACTATGGCTACACCTTC	CASSQTGFHNYGYTF
TRBV28	TRBJ2-1	-	TRBD1	TGTGCCAGCAGTTCCCCTCGTGGGACAGGGGGCCGTGAGCAGTTCTTC	CASSSPRGTGGREQFF
TRBV3-1/TRBV3-2	TRBJ2-7	few	TRBD1	TGTGCCAGCAGCCAAATGAGGGACAGCACCTACGAGCAGTACTTC	CASSQMRDSTYEQYF
TRBV7-3	TRBJ2-1	-	-	TGTGCCAGCAGCCCCCAACAGCAGAATGAGCAGTTCTTC	CASSPQQQNEQFF
TRBV28	TRBJ1-1	-	TRBD1	TGTGCCAGCAGTCTATTCACCCCGGGACAGGGGGGTGAAGCTTTCTTT	CASSLFTPGQGGEAFF